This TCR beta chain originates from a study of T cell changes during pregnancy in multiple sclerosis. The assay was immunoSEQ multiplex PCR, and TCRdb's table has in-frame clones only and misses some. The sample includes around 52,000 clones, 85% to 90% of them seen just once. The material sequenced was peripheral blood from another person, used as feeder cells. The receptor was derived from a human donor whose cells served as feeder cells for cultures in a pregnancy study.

This chain's CDR3 is CASSLIGPAEQFF. The CDR3 nucleotides read TGTGCCAGCAGCTTAATAGGGCCTGCTGAGCAGTTCTTC. V and J are TRBV5-4 and TRBJ2-1, with D hard to call. In germline, CDR1 is SGHNT, CDR2 YYREEE (reference sequence). V dropped 2 bases and J dropped 9 bases, with 12 bases sitting between them. The CDR3 spans 13 residues.